The entry below describes one TCR beta chain. Its antigen is unidentified. The data were taken from a study of tumor and adjacent non-tumor tissue in lung cancer. Study information: Aged roughly 30 to 76 years, patients included fewer than 11 men and several women with stage I to III disease.

This sample's RNA came from whole unsorted tissue. More than 3 cm separated this lung sample from the edge of the tumor. Study conclusions and caveats: In normal lung, the top 100 clones were significantly more dominant than in tumor. Higher tumor TCR diversity was associated with shorter survival. TCR diversity was significantly greater in tumor than normal lung tissue.

A modified ARM-PCR protocol with three rounds of nested PCR amplified TCRbeta. TCRdb recomputed calls from the multiplex PCR reads with MiXCR, one row per CDR3 protein. The data show tens of thousands of distinct CDR3 sequences, 76% seen once. The sample comprised distant non-tumor lung tissue. This clonotype originated in a man in his sixties with non-small cell lung cancer.

The CDR3 loop is CASTSTREAFF. DNA of the CDR3: TGTGCCAGCACCTCGACAAGGGAAGCTTTCTTT. The genes are TRBV7-8 and TRBJ1-1; D remains ambiguous. Germline CDR1 SGHVS, CDR2 FQNEAQ. The CDR3 length is 11 residues. V was shortened by 7 bases and J by 8 bases, with 11 bases between the two germline ends. Full variable domain (outside the CDR3, taken from reference TRBV7-8 and TRBJ1-1): GAGVSQSPRYKVAKRGQDVALRCDPISGHVSLFWYQQALGQGPEFLTYFQNEAQLDKSGLPSDRFFAERPEGSVSTLKIQRTQQEDSAVYLCASTSTREAFFGQGTRLTVV.